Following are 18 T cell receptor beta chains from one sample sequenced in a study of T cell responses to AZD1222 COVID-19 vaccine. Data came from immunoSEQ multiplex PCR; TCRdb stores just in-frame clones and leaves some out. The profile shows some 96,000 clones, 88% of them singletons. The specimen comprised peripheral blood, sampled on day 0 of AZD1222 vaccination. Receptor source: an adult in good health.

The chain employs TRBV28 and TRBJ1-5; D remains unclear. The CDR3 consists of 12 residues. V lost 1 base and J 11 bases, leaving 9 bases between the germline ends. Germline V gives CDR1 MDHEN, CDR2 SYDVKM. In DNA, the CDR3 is TGTGCCAGCAGTTTATTCCGCTTGACCCAGCATTTT. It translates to CASSLFRLTQHF.

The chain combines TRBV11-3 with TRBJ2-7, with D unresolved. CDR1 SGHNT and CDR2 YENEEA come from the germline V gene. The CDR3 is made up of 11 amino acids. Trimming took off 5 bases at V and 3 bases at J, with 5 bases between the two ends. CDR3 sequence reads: CASSPHYEQYF. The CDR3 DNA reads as TGTGCCAGCAGCCCGCACTACGAGCAGTACTTC.

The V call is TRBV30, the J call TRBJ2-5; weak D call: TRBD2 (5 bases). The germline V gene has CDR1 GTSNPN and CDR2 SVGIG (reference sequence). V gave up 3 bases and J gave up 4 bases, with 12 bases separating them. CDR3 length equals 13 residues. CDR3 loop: CAWSLRSGETQYF. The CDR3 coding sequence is TGTGCCTGGAGCCTACGGAGCGGAGAGACCCAGTACTTC. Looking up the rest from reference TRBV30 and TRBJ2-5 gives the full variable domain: SQTIHQWPATLVQPVGSPLSLECTVEGTSNPNLYWYRQAAGRGLQLLFYSVGIGQISSEVPQNLSASRPQDRQFILSSKKLLLSDSGFYLCAWSLRSGETQYFGPGTRLLVL.

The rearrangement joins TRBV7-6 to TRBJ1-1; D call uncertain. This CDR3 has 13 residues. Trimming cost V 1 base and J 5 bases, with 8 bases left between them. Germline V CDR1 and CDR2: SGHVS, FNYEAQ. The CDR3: CASSLGPRTEAFF. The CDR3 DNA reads TGTGCCAGCAGCTTAGGGCCAAGAACTGAAGCTTTCTTT.

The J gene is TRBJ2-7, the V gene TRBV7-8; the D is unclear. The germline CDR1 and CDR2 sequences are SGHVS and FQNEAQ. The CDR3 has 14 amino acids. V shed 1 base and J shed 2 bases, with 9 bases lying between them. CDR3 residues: CASSLEPRAYEQYF. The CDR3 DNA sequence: TGTGCCAGCAGCTTAGAGCCTAGGGCCTACGAGCAGTACTTC.

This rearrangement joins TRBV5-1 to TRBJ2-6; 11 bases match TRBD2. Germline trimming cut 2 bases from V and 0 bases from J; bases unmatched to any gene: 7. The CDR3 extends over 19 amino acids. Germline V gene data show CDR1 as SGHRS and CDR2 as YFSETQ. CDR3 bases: TGCGCCAGCAGCTTCCTAGCGGGAGGTCCTAGCTCTGGGGCCAACGTCCTGACTTTC. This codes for CASSFLAGGPSSGANVLTF. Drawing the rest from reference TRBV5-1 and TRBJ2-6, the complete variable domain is KAGVTQTPRYLIKTRGQQVTLSCSPISGHRSVSWYQQTPGQGLQFLFEYFSETQRNKGNFPGRFSGRQFSNSRSEMNVSTLELGDSALYLCASSFLAGGPSSGANVLTFGAGSRLTVL.

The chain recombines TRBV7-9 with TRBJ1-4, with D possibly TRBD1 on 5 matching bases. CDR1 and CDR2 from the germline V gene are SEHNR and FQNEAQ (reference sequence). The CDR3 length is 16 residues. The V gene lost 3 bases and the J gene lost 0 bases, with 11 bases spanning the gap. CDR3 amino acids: CASSFPGAATNEKLFF. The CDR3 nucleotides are TGTGCCAGCAGCTTTCCCGGGGCCGCAACTAATGAAAAACTGTTTTTT.

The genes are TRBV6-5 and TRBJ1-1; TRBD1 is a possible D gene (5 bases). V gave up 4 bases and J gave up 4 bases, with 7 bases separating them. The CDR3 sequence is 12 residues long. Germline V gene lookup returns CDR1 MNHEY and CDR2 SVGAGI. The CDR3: CASSFGGTEAFF. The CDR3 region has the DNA TGTGCCAGCAGTTTTGGGGGCACTGAAGCTTTCTTT.

The CDR3 is CASSQVRGGANVLTF. The CDR3 bases are TGTGCCAGCAGCCAAGTGAGGGGTGGGGCCAACGTCCTGACTTTC. The chain carries TRBV3-1 (or the pseudogene TRBV3-2) and TRBJ2-6, with D perhaps matching TRBD1 or TRBD2 (5 bases each). This CDR3 spans 15 amino acids. The germline V gene has CDR1 LGHDT and CDR2 YNNKEL (reference sequence). V was pared by 1 base and J by 3 bases, with 7 bases between.

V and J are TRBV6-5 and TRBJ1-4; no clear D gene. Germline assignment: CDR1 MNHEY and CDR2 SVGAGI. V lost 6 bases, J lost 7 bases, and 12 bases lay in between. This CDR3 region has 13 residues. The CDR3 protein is CASRDGLSEKLFF. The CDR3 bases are TGTGCCAGCAGAGATGGGCTAAGTGAAAAACTGTTTTTT.

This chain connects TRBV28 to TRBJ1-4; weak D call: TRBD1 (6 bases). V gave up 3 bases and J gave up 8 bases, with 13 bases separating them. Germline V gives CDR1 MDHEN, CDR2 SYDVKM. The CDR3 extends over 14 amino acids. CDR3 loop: CASSFSGDEEKLFF. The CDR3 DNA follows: TGTGCCAGCAGTTTCTCAGGGGATGAGGAAAAACTGTTTTTT.

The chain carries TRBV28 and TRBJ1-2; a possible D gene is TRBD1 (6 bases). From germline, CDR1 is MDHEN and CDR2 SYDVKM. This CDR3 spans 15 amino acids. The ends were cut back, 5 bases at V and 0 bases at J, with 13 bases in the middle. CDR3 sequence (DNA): TGTGCCAGCAGTCCCCAACAGGGTACTAACTATGGCTACACCTTC. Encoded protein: CASSPQQGTNYGYTF.

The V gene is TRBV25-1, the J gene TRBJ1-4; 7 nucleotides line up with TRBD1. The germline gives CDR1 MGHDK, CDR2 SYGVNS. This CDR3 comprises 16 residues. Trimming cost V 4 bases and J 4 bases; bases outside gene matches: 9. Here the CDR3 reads CASSVGSGQLNEKLFF. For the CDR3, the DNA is TGTGCCAGCAGTGTGGGTTCGGGACAGCTTAATGAAAAACTGTTTTTT. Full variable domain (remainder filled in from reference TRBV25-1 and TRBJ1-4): EADIYQTPRYLVIGTGKKITLECSQTMGHDKMYWYQQDPGMELHLIHYSYGVNSTEKGDLSSESTVSRIRTEHFPLTLESARPSHTSQYLCASSVGSGQLNEKLFFGSGTQLSVL.

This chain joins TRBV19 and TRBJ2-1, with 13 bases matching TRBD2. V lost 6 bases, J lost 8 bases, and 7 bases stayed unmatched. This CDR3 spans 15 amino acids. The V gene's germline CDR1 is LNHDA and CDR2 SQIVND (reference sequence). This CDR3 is CASSWTSGSRDEQFF. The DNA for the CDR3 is TGTGCCAGTAGCTGGACTAGCGGGAGTAGAGATGAGCAGTTCTTC.

Written as DNA, the CDR3 is TGTGCCAGCAGCTTGGGAGGTGGAAACACCATATATTTT. This gives the protein CASSLGGGNTIYF. The chain uses TRBV5-6 and TRBJ1-3; D not resolved. The V gene's germline CDR1 is SGHDT and CDR2 YYEEEE. Trimming pared 0 bases from V and 3 bases from J, leaving 4 bases between. The CDR3 is 13 amino acids.

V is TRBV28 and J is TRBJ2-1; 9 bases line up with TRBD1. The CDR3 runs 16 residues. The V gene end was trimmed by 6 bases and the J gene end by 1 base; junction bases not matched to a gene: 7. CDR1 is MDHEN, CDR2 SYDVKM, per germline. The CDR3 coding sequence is TGTGCCAGCAGGGGGACAGGGTTCACTTCCTACAATGAGCAGTTCTTC. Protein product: CASRGTGFTSYNEQFF. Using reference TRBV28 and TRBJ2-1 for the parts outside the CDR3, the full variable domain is DVKVTQSSRYLVKRTGEKVFLECVQDMDHENMFWYRQDPGLGLRLIYFSYDVKMKEKGDIPEGYSVSREKKERFSLILESASTNQTSMYLCASRGTGFTSYNEQFFGPGTRLTVL.

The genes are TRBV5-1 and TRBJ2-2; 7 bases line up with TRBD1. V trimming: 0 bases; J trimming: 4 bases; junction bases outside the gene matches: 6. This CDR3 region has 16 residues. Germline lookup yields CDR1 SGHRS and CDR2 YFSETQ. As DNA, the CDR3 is TGCGCCAGCAGCTTGGATCCGGGACAGCTCACCGGGGAGCTGTTTTTT. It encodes CASSLDPGQLTGELFF.

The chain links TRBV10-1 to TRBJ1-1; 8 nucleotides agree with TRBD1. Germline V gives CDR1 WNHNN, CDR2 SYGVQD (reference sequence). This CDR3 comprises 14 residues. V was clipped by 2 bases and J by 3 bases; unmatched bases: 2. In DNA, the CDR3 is TGCGCCAGCAGTGAGGGACAGGGATACACTGAAGCTTTCTTT. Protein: CASSEGQGYTEAFF.